The rows below give T cell receptor beta chains drawn from one sample of a study of blood T cell repertoires in COVID-19. Assay used: immunoSEQ multiplex PCR; TCRdb lists only in-frame clones, some missing. Seen here are fewer than 500,000 clones, roughly 89% observed once, and the top ten hold around 1.4%. Source material: peripheral blood. Receptors originate from a woman aged 30 to 39 with active or convalescent COVID-19. The CDR3 runs from the conserved cysteine through the conserved F or W. The order of the fields is J gene, clone size, CDR3 length, V gene, D gene, CDR3 DNA, CDR3 protein. A D gene is named only where the DNA matches it firmly. Rows give clone size only sometimes, using once, few, many, or a class for an expanded clone.

J: TRBJ2-7
size: NA
length: 13
V: TRBV13
D: NA
DNA: TGTGCCAGCAGCCCGACTAATATGGGCGAGCAGTACTTC
CDR3: CASSPTNMGEQYF

J: TRBJ2-1
size: NA
length: 15
V: TRBV5-8
D: TRBD2
DNA: TGTGCCAGGAGCACCGGGACTAGCACGTCGAATGAGCAGTTCTTC
CDR3: CARSTGTSTSNEQFF

J: TRBJ1-3
size: NA
length: 13
V: TRBV5-6
D: NA
DNA: TGTGCCAGCAGCTTGGTATTGGGAAACACCATATATTTT
CDR3: CASSLVLGNTIYF

J: TRBJ2-5
size: NA
length: 17
V: TRBV7-9
D: NA
DNA: TGTGCCAGCAGCTTCCTTACTCTACCCCGGTACCAAGAGACCCAGTACTTC
CDR3: CASSFLTLPRYQETQYF

J: TRBJ1-5
size: NA
length: 14
V: TRBV27
D: NA
DNA: TGTGCCAGCAGTCAGGAGAGGGACAATCAGCCCCAGCATTTT
CDR3: CASSQERDNQPQHF

J: TRBJ2-7
size: once
length: 12
V: TRBV13
D: TRBD1
DNA: TGTGCCAGCGCCCAGGGGGCCGGCGAGCAGTACTTC
CDR3: CASAQGAGEQYF

J: TRBJ1-4
size: NA
length: 16
V: TRBV27
D: NA
DNA: TGTGCCAGCAGTTTATCGGGGGTCCGGGGGAATGAAAAACTGTTTTTT
CDR3: CASSLSGVRGNEKLFF

J: TRBJ1-1
size: NA
length: 12
V: TRBV25-1
D: NA
DNA: TGTGCCAGCAGCCCCCCGCGGCACCCGCCGGTCTTT
CDR3: CASSPPRHPPVF

J: TRBJ2-2
size: NA
length: 16
V: TRBV7-8
D: TRBD1
DNA: TGTGCCAGCAGCCCCGGGACAGGGGGCACCACCGGGGAGCTGTTTTTT
CDR3: CASSPGTGGTTGELFF

J: TRBJ1-5
size: NA
length: 13
V: TRBV19
D: TRBD1
DNA: TGTGCCAGTAGTCAAGACAGGGATCAGCCCCAGCATTTT
CDR3: CASSQDRDQPQHF

J: TRBJ1-2
size: NA
length: 15
V: TRBV3-1/TRBV3-2
D: TRBD1
DNA: TGTGCCAGCAGCCAAACCGGGACAGGGATGGATGGCTACACCTTC
CDR3: CASSQTGTGMDGYTF

J: TRBJ2-6
size: NA
length: 16
V: TRBV19
D: NA
DNA: TGTGCCAGTAGTATAGCAGTAATCTCTGGGGCCAACGTCCTGACTTTC
CDR3: CASSIAVISGANVLTF

J: TRBJ2-2
size: once
length: 15
V: TRBV5-6
D: NA
DNA: TGTGCCAGCAGCTTGGGAGTAAGGAACACCGGGGAGCTGTTTTTT
CDR3: CASSLGVRNTGELFF

J: TRBJ1-5
size: NA
length: 15
V: TRBV2
D: TRBD1
DNA: TGTGCCAGCAGTTTCGACAGGGCCCTCAATCAGCCCCAGCATTTT
CDR3: CASSFDRALNQPQHF

J: TRBJ2-5
size: NA
length: 15
V: TRBV3-1/TRBV3-2
D: NA
DNA: TGTGCCAGCAGCCGAGGAGGGACGGCGCGGGAGACCCAGTACTTC
CDR3: CASSRGGTARETQYF

J: TRBJ1-1
size: NA
length: 12
V: TRBV19
D: NA
DNA: TGTGCCAGTAGTCTTCTGACGGGTGAAGCTTTCTTT
CDR3: CASSLLTGEAFF

J: TRBJ2-2
size: NA
length: 18
V: TRBV4-1
D: TRBD2
DNA: TGCGCCAGCAGCCAACTCCTAGCGGGGAGGAGGAACACCGGGGAGCTGTTTTTT
CDR3: CASSQLLAGRRNTGELFF

J: TRBJ1-2
size: NA
length: 13
V: TRBV29-1
D: TRBD1
DNA: TGCAGCGTCCTCCGACAGGGAAGGGCTGGCTACACCTTC
CDR3: CSVLRQGRAGYTF

J: TRBJ2-3
size: NA
length: 15
V: TRBV11-3
D: NA
DNA: TGTGCCAGCAGCTTAGGAGGGAATCCGTCAGATACGCAGTATTTT
CDR3: CASSLGGNPSDTQYF

J: TRBJ1-6
size: NA
length: 14
V: TRBV20-1
D: TRBD1
DNA: TGCAGTGCTAGTGTACAGGGGATAGGTTCACCCCTCCACTTT
CDR3: CSASVQGIGSPLHF

J: TRBJ2-1
size: NA
length: 14
V: TRBV19
D: NA
DNA: TGTGCCAGTAGGGCAGGGATCTCTGGCAATGAGCAGTTCTTC
CDR3: CASRAGISGNEQFF

J: TRBJ1-1
size: few
length: 13
V: TRBV2
D: NA
DNA: TGTGCCAGCAGGCTGGAGGTGAACACTGAAGCTTTCTTT
CDR3: CASRLEVNTEAFF

J: TRBJ2-1
size: NA
length: 17
V: TRBV5-1
D: NA
DNA: TGCGCCAGCAGCTTGGCGACAACAGGGCCGCCCTACAATGAGCAGTTCTTC
CDR3: CASSLATTGPPYNEQFF

J: TRBJ1-2
size: NA
length: 12
V: TRBV27
D: NA
DNA: TGTGCCAGCAGGACTGTGAACTATGGCTACACCTTC
CDR3: CASRTVNYGYTF

J: TRBJ1-1
size: NA
length: 15
V: TRBV25-1
D: NA
DNA: TGTGCCAGCAGCCGAGCGGGGGCAAAGAACACTGAAGCTTTCTTT
CDR3: CASSRAGAKNTEAFF

J: TRBJ1-1
size: NA
length: 16
V: TRBV13
D: NA
DNA: TGTGCCAGCAGCCTTCGAAGGACCCCCGTGGGAGCTGAAGCTTTCTTT
CDR3: CASSLRRTPVGAEAFF

J: TRBJ2-7
size: few
length: 12
V: TRBV5-8
D: NA
DNA: TGTGCCAGCAGCTCAGGGGAATGGGAGCAGTACTTC
CDR3: CASSSGEWEQYF

J: TRBJ2-1
size: NA
length: 16
V: TRBV7-9
D: TRBD1
DNA: TGTGCCAGCAGCTTAGCGCTAGGACAGGGGAACAATGAGCAGTTCTTC
CDR3: CASSLALGQGNNEQFF

J: TRBJ1-2
size: NA
length: 16
V: TRBV10-3
D: TRBD1
DNA: TGTGCCATCAGAGGGGGCCGGGACACACACCGCTATGGCTACACCTTC
CDR3: CAIRGGRDTHRYGYTF

J: TRBJ1-6
size: NA
length: 15
V: TRBV4-1
D: NA
DNA: TGCGCCAGCAGCCAAGAAGCTGGGGCCGGATTATCCCTCCACTTT
CDR3: CASSQEAGAGLSLHF

J: TRBJ1-1
size: NA
length: 20
V: TRBV11-2
D: TRBD1
DNA: TGTGCCAGCAGCTTAGAGGGTTCCGGGACAGGGCCAGCGGGAGACACTGAAGCTTTCTTT
CDR3: CASSLEGSGTGPAGDTEAFF

J: TRBJ1-5
size: once
length: 15
V: TRBV5-5
D: NA
DNA: TGTGCCAGCAGCCCCGGACACAATAGCAATCAGCCCCAGCATTTT
CDR3: CASSPGHNSNQPQHF

J: TRBJ2-1
size: NA
length: 16
V: TRBV2
D: TRBD2
DNA: TGTGCCAGCAATGGACTAGCGGGGGTTATAAACAATGAGCAGTTCTTC
CDR3: CASNGLAGVINNEQFF

J: TRBJ1-1
size: NA
length: 15
V: TRBV5-1
D: NA
DNA: TGCGCCAGCAGCAGAGAGTGGGGAGTCGACACTGAAGCTTTCTTT
CDR3: CASSREWGVDTEAFF

J: TRBJ1-2
size: NA
length: 13
V: TRBV29-1
D: NA
DNA: TGCAGCGTTGTGAGGGAGGAGGACTATGGCTACACCTTC
CDR3: CSVVREEDYGYTF

J: TRBJ2-1
size: NA
length: 17
V: TRBV13
D: TRBD2
DNA: TGTGCCAGCAGCTCGGGACTAGCGGGTCCATCCTACAATGAGCAGTTCTTC
CDR3: CASSSGLAGPSYNEQFF

J: TRBJ2-3
size: NA
length: 19
V: TRBV10-1
D: TRBD2
DNA: TGCGCCAGCAGTGACCAGTCAGCGGGGGACCGCTCTAGCACAGATACGCAGTATTTT
CDR3: CASSDQSAGDRSSTDTQYF

J: TRBJ1-6
size: few
length: 13
V: TRBV30
D: NA
DNA: TGTGCCTGGAGTGCCGCGGGGGTATCACCCCTCCACTTT
CDR3: CAWSAAGVSPLHF

J: TRBJ1-2
size: NA
length: 14
V: TRBV18
D: NA
DNA: TGTGCCAGCTCATCGGAGACAGAGCACTATGGCTACACCTTC
CDR3: CASSSETEHYGYTF

J: TRBJ1-5
size: NA
length: 14
V: TRBV24-1
D: NA
DNA: TGTGCCACCAGTGAGGACAGTTACAATCAGCCCCAGCATTTT
CDR3: CATSEDSYNQPQHF

J: TRBJ2-1
size: NA
length: 19
V: TRBV2
D: TRBD2
DNA: TGTGCCAGCAGTGAAGCGGGACTAGCGGGAGGGTCCTCCTACAATGAGCAGTTCTTC
CDR3: CASSEAGLAGGSSYNEQFF

J: TRBJ2-1
size: NA
length: 17
V: TRBV2
D: NA
DNA: TGTGCCAGCAGTCTACGGATAGCGGCCGATTCCTACAATGAGCAGTTCTTC
CDR3: CASSLRIAADSYNEQFF

J: TRBJ2-7
size: NA
length: 15
V: TRBV18
D: NA
DNA: TGTGCCAGCTCACCCGACACCGAGTATTACTACGAGCAGTACTTC
CDR3: CASSPDTEYYYEQYF

J: TRBJ1-1
size: NA
length: 13
V: TRBV10-3
D: TRBD1
DNA: TGTGCCATCAGTGAGGACAGGGCCACTGAAGCTTTCTTT
CDR3: CAISEDRATEAFF

J: TRBJ1-5
size: few
length: 13
V: TRBV2
D: NA
DNA: TGTGCCAGCAGTGGGTCCTACAATCAGCCCCAGCATTTT
CDR3: CASSGSYNQPQHF

J: TRBJ2-7
size: NA
length: 13
V: TRBV15
D: NA
DNA: TGTGCCACCAGCAAAGCAGGGCCCTACGAGCAGTACTTC
CDR3: CATSKAGPYEQYF

J: TRBJ2-5
size: NA
length: 15
V: TRBV9
D: TRBD2
DNA: TGTGCCAGCAGCACGGGACTAGCGGGGCCAGAGACCCAGTACTTC
CDR3: CASSTGLAGPETQYF

J: TRBJ1-1
size: NA
length: 17
V: TRBV5-1
D: NA
DNA: TGCGCCAGCAGCTCCCATTTAACAGGAAGCAGGGACACTGAAGCTTTCTTT
CDR3: CASSSHLTGSRDTEAFF

J: TRBJ1-5
size: NA
length: 15
V: TRBV7-2
D: TRBD1
DNA: TGTGCCAGCAGCTTGGGGACAGGGTTTAATCAGCCCCAGCATTTT
CDR3: CASSLGTGFNQPQHF

J: TRBJ1-3
size: NA
length: 19
V: TRBV19
D: NA
DNA: TGTGCCAGTAGCCCCTTGAGCGACCCCGGGAGCGGGATTGGAAACACCATATATTTT
CDR3: CASSPLSDPGSGIGNTIYF

J: TRBJ2-2
size: once
length: 16
V: TRBV5-4
D: NA
DNA: TGTGCCAGCAGCTTGTCGGGCGGGACGCACACCGGGGAGCTGTTTTTT
CDR3: CASSLSGGTHTGELFF

J: TRBJ2-1
size: once
length: 12
V: TRBV10-1
D: NA
DNA: TGCGCCAGCAGTTCCAATTACAATGAGCAGTTCTTC
CDR3: CASSSNYNEQFF

J: TRBJ2-7
size: NA
length: 20
V: TRBV23-1
D: TRBD1
DNA: TGCGCCAGCAGTCAATCCTTTCGTTTGGTTAGGGACAGGGTCAGCAACGAGCAGTACTTC
CDR3: CASSQSFRLVRDRVSNEQYF

J: TRBJ1-1
size: NA
length: 13
V: TRBV10-1
D: NA
DNA: TGCGCCAGCAGCAGACAGCTGAACACTGAAGCTTTCTTT
CDR3: CASSRQLNTEAFF

J: TRBJ1-2
size: NA
length: 13
V: TRBV19
D: TRBD1
DNA: TGTGCCAGTAGTCCGGGACAGGGGGCTGGCTACACCTTC
CDR3: CASSPGQGAGYTF

J: TRBJ2-7
size: NA
length: 14
V: TRBV4-1
D: NA
DNA: TGCGCCAGCAGCCAAGAGAACACGGTCAGGGAGCAGTACTTC
CDR3: CASSQENTVREQYF

J: TRBJ1-1
size: NA
length: 13
V: TRBV2
D: TRBD1
DNA: TGTGCCAGCAAGGGGGCTTGGGACACTGAAGCTTTCTTT
CDR3: CASKGAWDTEAFF